The 20 T cell receptor beta chains listed next were all sequenced from one sample in a study of regulatory T cells in long-lasting Graves disease. The time point is: newly diagnosed GD, antithyroid drugs for less than 3 months. After RNA was extracted from PBMCs, the TCR library was made from it. In building TCR beta libraries, iRepertoire HTBI primers were used together with Arm-PCR of CDR3 regions. MiXCR was run by TCRdb on the multiplex PCR reads, yielding one entry per CDR3 protein. This sample has approximately 390,000 distinct CDR3 sequences, with 15% to 20% found just once. These same data were also listed under a study on T cells in Graves' hyperthyroidism and ophthalmopathy.

The sequencing here drew on peripheral blood mononuclear cells (PBMCs), taken at new diagnosis, from a patient treated with antithyroid drugs. The receptor set was obtained from a woman younger than 30 with Graves disease.

This chain connects TRBV6-1 to TRBJ1-2; D might be TRBD1 (5 bases). V was pared by 10 bases and J by 1 base, with 13 bases between. CDR1 and CDR2 (germline): MNHNS, SASEGT. CDR3 length: 13 residues. This CDR3 is CAIGDVVNYGYTF. CDR3 sequence (DNA): TGTGCCATCGGGGACGTGGTTAACTATGGCTACACCTTC.

This clonotype was counted ten times or more. V is TRBV30 and J is TRBJ2-7; D is undetermined. The CDR3 is 14 residues long. Germline lookup yields CDR1 GTSNPN and CDR2 SVGIG (reference sequence). The V end was cut by 0 bases, the J end by 6 bases, with 15 bases between. Here the CDR3 DNA reads TGTGCCTGGAGTGTAGTGGCAGGACCCTCCGAGCAGTACTTC. Its protein is CAWSVVAGPSEQYF. Drawing the rest from reference TRBV30 and TRBJ2-7, the complete variable domain is SQTIHQWPATLVQPVGSPLSLECTVEGTSNPNLYWYRQAAGRGLQLLFYSVGIGQISSEVPQNLSASRPQDRQFILSSKKLLLSDSGFYLCAWSVVAGPSEQYFGPGTRLTVT.

The table lists this clonotype with a few counts. The chain joins TRBV11-2 to TRBJ1-6; maybe TRBD1 (6 bases). In germline, CDR1 is SGHAT, CDR2 FQNNGV. V was trimmed by 3 bases and J by 9 bases, leaving 30 bases between them. The CDR3 runs 20 residues. CDR3 region: CASSFQGRQGLGSFRSPLHF. The CDR3 DNA follows: TGTGCCAGCAGCTTCCAGGGGCGTCAGGGCCTTGGATCCTTTCGTTCACCCCTCCACTTT.

This clonotype came up many times. V usage is TRBV28 and J usage is TRBJ2-7; 10 bases line up with TRBD2. The V gene end was trimmed by 6 bases and the J gene end by 3 bases; junction bases not matched to a gene: 5. This CDR3 contains 14 residues. CDR1 MDHEN and CDR2 SYDVKM come from the germline V gene. The CDR3 DNA is TGTGCCAGCAGCCCCGGGACTAGCGTCTACGAGCAGTACTTC. Protein sequence: CASSPGTSVYEQYF.

This clonotype has ten or more counts. The V gene is TRBV11-2, the J gene TRBJ2-7; D remains unclear. Trimming shortened V by 5 bases and J by 4 bases, and 12 bases separated the two germline ends. The CDR3 is made up of 13 amino acids. CDR1 and CDR2 from the germline V gene are SGHAT and FQNNGV. The CDR3 DNA reads as TGTGCCAGCAGCCCGAGTACAGAATACGAGCAGTACTTC. It specifies CASSPSTEYEQYF. The full variable domain, rest sourced from reference TRBV11-2 and TRBJ2-7, is EAGVAQSPRYKIIEKRQSVAFWCNPISGHATLYWYQQILGQGPKLLIQFQNNGVVDDSQLPKDRFSAERLKGVDSTLKIQPAKLEDSAVYLCASSPSTEYEQYFGPGTRLTVT.

In its sample, this clonotype was seen a few times. The rearrangement links TRBV6-1 to TRBJ2-1; D may be TRBD2 (6 bases). CDR1 is MNHNS and CDR2 is SASEGT in the germline V gene. This CDR3 spans 15 amino acids. V shed 3 bases and J shed 12 bases, with 21 bases lying between them. The CDR3 region has the DNA TGTGCCAGCAGTGAGAACCGGGGTCCCCTCGGGGGGCAGTTCTTC. The encoded protein is CASSENRGPLGGQFF.

This clonotype was detected a few times. One junction end does not reproduce the germline sequence, and a read error may be involved. This chain links TRBV12-3 or TRBV12-4 with TRBJ2-1; 13 bases are shared with TRBD2. The CDR3 totals 18 residues. CDR3 residues: CASSPGLAGDFPYNEQSF. CDR3 DNA sequence: TGTGCCAGCAGTCCCGGACTAGCGGGAGATTTCCCTTACAATGAGCAGTCCTTC.

Ten or more counts support this clonotype. The CDR3 nucleotides are TGTGCCAGCAGCCCCGGGCAGACTAGCACAGATACGCAGTATTTT. Residues: CASSPGQTSTDTQYF. This sequence joins TRBV7-9 and TRBJ2-3; D uncertain. Germline V gene lookup returns CDR1 SEHNR and CDR2 FQNEAQ (reference sequence). Trimming cost V 5 bases and J 0 bases, with 12 bases left between them. The CDR3 loop spans 15 amino acids.

The V gene is TRBV6-2 or TRBV6-3, the J gene TRBJ2-7, with 10 nucleotides matching TRBD2. The CDR3 runs to 16 residues. Germline CDR1 MNHEY, CDR2 SVGEGT. The junction had 11 bases not matched to a gene; V was cut back by 6 bases and J by 3 bases. CDR3 nucleotide sequence: TGTGCCAGCAGCAATCTTAGCGGGAGGAGCAGCTACGAGCAGTACTTC. Translated: CASSNLSGRSSYEQYF.

This clonotype turned up a few times. The rearrangement links TRBV29-1 to TRBJ2-7; D perhaps matches TRBD2 (5 bases). V lost 4 bases and J 3 bases, leaving 16 bases between the germline ends. The CDR3 totals 14 residues. Germline V gives CDR1 SQVTM, CDR2 ANQGSEA. CDR3 protein: CSVVPTGRHYEQYF. Written as DNA, the CDR3 is TGCAGCGTTGTTCCTACGGGAAGACACTACGAGCAGTACTTC.

This clonotype has a handful of counts. The chain joins TRBV5-4 to TRBJ1-1; perhaps TRBD1 as D (5 bases). The V gene's germline CDR1 is SGHNT and CDR2 YYREEE (reference sequence). The CDR3 covers 19 residues. V dropped 4 bases and J dropped 6 bases, with 31 bases sitting between them. Here the CDR3 DNA reads TGTGCCAGCAGCCCCCCCCTGAGGACATCTAAGAAGGTGTATCCTGAAGCTTTCTTT. It specifies CASSPPLRTSKKVYPEAFF.

In its sample, this clonotype was seen many times. The chain links TRBV7-8 to TRBJ2-2; D tentatively reads TRBD1 or TRBD2 (5 bases each). CDR3 size: 12 residues. Germline V gene lookup returns CDR1 SGHVS and CDR2 FQNEAQ. V gave up 6 bases and J gave up 3 bases, with 5 bases separating them. The CDR3 region is CASRGDTGELFF. CDR3 DNA: TGTGCCAGCAGGGGGGACACCGGGGAGCTGTTTTTT.

This clonotype was seen ten or more times. The V call is TRBV28, the J call TRBJ2-1; TRBD1 might be the D (5 bases). The germline V gene has CDR1 MDHEN and CDR2 SYDVKM. The CDR3 runs to 16 residues. Trimming cost V 6 bases and J 7 bases, with 22 bases left between them. The DNA of the CDR3 is TGTGCCAGCAGCCGCCAGGGAAACCTACGGCGAAATGAGCAGTTCTTC. It codes for CASSRQGNLRRNEQFF. The whole variable domain, remainder taken from reference TRBV28 and TRBJ2-1, is DVKVTQSSRYLVKRTGEKVFLECVQDMDHENMFWYRQDPGLGLRLIYFSYDVKMKEKGDIPEGYSVSREKKERFSLILESASTNQTSMYLCASSRQGNLRRNEQFFGPGTRLTVL.

This clonotype showed up many times. One end of the junction varies from germline; a read error may be responsible. This chain connects TRBV11-2 to TRBJ2-1; no definite D call. Germline CDR1 SGHAT, CDR2 FQNNGV. CDR3 size: 13 residues. The CDR3 reads CASSLSSNNEQFF. The CDR3 nucleotides are TGTGCCAGCAGCTTAAGCTCCAACAATGAGCAGTTCTTC.

This clonotype was counted ten times or more. In DNA, the CDR3 is TGTGCCATCAGTGAGTCGAAGGATCACTATGGCTACACCTTC. It is translated as CAISESKDHYGYTF. The chain employs TRBV10-3 and TRBJ1-2; unclear D gene. Germline CDR1 ENHRY, CDR2 SYGVKD. The CDR3 is made up of 14 amino acids. V was cut by 0 bases and J by 3 bases, with 8 bases left in between.

This clonotype was seen many times. The V and J genes are TRBV12-3 or TRBV12-4 and TRBJ2-3; D call uncertain. This CDR3 region has 12 residues. Trimming took 1 base from V and 7 from J, leaving 6 bases between them. CDR3 loop: CASSLVQNTQYF. The CDR3 DNA follows: TGTGCCAGCAGTTTAGTACAAAATACGCAGTATTTT.

The V call is TRBV5-1, the J call TRBJ2-2; 9 bases fit TRBD1. J was trimmed by 3 bases and V by 0 bases; bases with no gene match: 3. The CDR3 is made up of 16 amino acids. CDR1 is SGHRS, CDR2 YFSETQ, per germline. The CDR3 here is CASSLEGTGYTGELFF. For the CDR3, the DNA is TGCGCCAGCAGCTTGGAAGGGACAGGGTACACCGGGGAGCTGTTTTTT.

The CDR3 loop is CATSSPFTEGSSPDSGANVLTF. CDR3 nucleotides: TGTGCCACCAGCAGCCCTTTCACGGAGGGGAGTTCCCCCGACTCTGGGGCCAACGTCCTGACTTTC. V usage is TRBV15 and J usage is TRBJ2-6; tentative D call: TRBD2 (6 bases). V was trimmed by 3 bases and J by 0 bases, leaving 27 bases between them. Germline V gene data show CDR1 as LNHNV and CDR2 as YYDKDF (reference sequence). The CDR3 extends over 22 amino acids.

This clonotype has at least ten counts. The V and J genes are TRBV6-1 and TRBJ2-3, with 8 positions matching TRBD1. This CDR3 spans 14 amino acids. V gave up 10 bases and J gave up 4 bases; unmatched junction bases: 10. Germline values: CDR1 MNHNS, CDR2 SASEGT. The CDR3 is CATRFAGGPDTQYF. The CDR3 nucleotides read TGTGCCACCCGATTCGCAGGGGGCCCAGATACGCAGTATTTT.

This clonotype was counted at least ten times. DNA of the CDR3: TGCGCCAGCAGCTTGTCAGCTAGCGGGAGCACCGGGGAGCTGTTTTTT. This translates into CASSLSASGSTGELFF. J is TRBJ2-2 and V is TRBV5-1; 10 nucleotides line up with TRBD2. The germline V gene encodes CDR1 SGHRS and CDR2 YFSETQ. The CDR3 runs 16 residues. J was trimmed by 4 bases and V by 1 base; bases with no gene match: 4. The whole variable domain, remainder taken from reference TRBV5-1 and TRBJ2-2, is KAGVTQTPRYLIKTRGQQVTLSCSPISGHRSVSWYQQTPGQGLQFLFEYFSETQRNKGNFPGRFSGRQFSNSRSEMNVSTLELGDSALYLCASSLSASGSTGELFFGEGSRLTVL.